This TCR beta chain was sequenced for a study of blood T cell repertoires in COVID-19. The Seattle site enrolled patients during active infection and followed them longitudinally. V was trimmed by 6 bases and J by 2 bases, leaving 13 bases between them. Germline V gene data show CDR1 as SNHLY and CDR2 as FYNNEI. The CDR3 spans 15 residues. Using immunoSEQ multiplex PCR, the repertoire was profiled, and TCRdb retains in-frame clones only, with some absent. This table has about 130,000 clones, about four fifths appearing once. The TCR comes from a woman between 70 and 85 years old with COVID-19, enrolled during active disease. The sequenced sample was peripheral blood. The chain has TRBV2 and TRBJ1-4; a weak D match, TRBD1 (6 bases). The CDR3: CASSVGTTTNEKLFF. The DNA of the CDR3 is TGTGCCAGCAGCGTTGGGACAACCACTAATGAAAAACTGTTTTTT.